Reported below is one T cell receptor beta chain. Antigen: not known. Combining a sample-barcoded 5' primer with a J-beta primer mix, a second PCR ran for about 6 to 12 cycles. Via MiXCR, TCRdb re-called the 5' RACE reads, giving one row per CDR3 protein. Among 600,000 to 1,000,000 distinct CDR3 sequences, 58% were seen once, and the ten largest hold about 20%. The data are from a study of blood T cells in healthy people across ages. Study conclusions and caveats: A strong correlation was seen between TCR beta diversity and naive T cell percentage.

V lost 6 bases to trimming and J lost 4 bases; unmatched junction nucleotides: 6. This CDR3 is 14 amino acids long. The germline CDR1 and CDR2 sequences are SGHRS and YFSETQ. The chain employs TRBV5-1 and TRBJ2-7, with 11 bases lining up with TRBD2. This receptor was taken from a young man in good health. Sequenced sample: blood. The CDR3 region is CASNPGLAVYEQYF. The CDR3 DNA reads TGCGCCAGCAACCCGGGACTAGCGGTATACGAGCAGTACTTC. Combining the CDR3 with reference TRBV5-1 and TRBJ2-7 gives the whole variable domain KAGVTQTPRYLIKTRGQQVTLSCSPISGHRSVSWYQQTPGQGLQFLFEYFSETQRNKGNFPGRFSGRQFSNSRSEMNVSTLELGDSALYLCASNPGLAVYEQYFGPGTRLTVT.